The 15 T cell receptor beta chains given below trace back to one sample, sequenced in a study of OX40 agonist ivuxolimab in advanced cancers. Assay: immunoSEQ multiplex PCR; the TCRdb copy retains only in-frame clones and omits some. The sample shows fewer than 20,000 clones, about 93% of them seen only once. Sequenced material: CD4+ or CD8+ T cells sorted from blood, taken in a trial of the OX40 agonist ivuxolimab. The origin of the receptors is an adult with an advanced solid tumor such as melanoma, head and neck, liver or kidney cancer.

The CDR3, as DNA: TGTGCCAGCAGCCCGCGCGGGACAGGCCTTGAGGGCTACACCTTC. Its translation: CASSPRGTGLEGYTF. This chain connects TRBV13 to TRBJ1-2; 8 bases line up with TRBD1. J lost 8 bases, V lost 5 bases, and 13 bases had no gene match. The CDR3 length is 15 residues. Per the germline V gene, CDR1 is PRHDT and CDR2 is FYEKMQ (reference sequence).

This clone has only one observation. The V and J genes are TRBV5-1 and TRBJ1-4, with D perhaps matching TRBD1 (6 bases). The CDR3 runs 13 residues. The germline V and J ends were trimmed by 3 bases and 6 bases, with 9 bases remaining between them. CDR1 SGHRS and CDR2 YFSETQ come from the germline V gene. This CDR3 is CASSSGAYEKLFF. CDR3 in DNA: TGCGCCAGCAGCTCAGGGGCCTATGAAAAACTGTTTTTT.

CDR3 coding DNA: TGTGCCTGGAGTGTACTCCGTGGATCTTTCTTT. Residues: CAWSVLRGSFF. The V call is TRBV30, the J call TRBJ1-1; no reliable D call. V dropped 0 bases and J dropped 12 bases, with 11 bases sitting between them. This CDR3 contains 11 residues. CDR1 and CDR2 from the germline V gene are GTSNPN and SVGIG (reference sequence).

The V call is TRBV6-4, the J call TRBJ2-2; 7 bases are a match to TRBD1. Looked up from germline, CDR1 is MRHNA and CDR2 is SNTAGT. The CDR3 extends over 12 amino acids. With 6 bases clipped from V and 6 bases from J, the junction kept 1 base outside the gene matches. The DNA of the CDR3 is TGTGCCAGCAGGACAGGGTCCGGGGAGCTGTTTTTT. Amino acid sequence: CASRTGSGELFF.

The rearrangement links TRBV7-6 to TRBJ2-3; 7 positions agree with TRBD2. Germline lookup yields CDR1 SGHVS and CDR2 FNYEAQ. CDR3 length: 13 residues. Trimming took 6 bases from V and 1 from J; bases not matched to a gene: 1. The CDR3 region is CASRGLRTDTQYF. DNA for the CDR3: TGTGCCAGCAGGGGACTACGCACAGATACGCAGTATTTT.

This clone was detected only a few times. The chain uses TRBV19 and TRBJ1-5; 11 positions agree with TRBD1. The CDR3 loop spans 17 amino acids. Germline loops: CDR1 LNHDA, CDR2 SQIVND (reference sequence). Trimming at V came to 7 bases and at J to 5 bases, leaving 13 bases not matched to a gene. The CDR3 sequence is CASKEVGTGGVHQPQHF. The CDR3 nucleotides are TGTGCCAGTAAAGAAGTTGGGACAGGGGGTGTTCATCAGCCCCAGCATTTT.

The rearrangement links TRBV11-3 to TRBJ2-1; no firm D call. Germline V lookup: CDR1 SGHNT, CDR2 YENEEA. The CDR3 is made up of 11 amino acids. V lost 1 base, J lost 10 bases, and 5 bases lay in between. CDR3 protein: CASSLGREQFF. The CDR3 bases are TGTGCCAGCAGCTTAGGGCGCGAGCAGTTCTTC.

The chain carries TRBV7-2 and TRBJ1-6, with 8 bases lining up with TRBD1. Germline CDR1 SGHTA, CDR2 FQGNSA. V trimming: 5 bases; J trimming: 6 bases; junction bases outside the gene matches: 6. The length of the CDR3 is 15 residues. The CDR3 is CASSTGQGSNSPLHF. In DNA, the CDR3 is TGTGCCAGCAGCACCGGACAGGGAAGTAATTCACCCCTCCACTTT.

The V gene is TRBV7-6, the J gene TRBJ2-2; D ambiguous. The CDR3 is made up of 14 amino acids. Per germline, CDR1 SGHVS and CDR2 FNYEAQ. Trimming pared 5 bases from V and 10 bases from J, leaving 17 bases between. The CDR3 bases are TGTGCCAGCAGCCCAAACCCAGAGCGCTCGGAGCTGTTTTTT. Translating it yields CASSPNPERSELFF.

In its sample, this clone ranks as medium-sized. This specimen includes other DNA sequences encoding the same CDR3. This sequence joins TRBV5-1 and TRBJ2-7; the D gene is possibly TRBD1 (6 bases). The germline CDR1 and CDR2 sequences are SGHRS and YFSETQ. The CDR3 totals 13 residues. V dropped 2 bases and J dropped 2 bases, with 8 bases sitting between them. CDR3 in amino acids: CASSFGQTYEQYF. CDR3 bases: TGCGCCAGCAGCTTCGGACAGACCTACGAGCAGTACTTC.

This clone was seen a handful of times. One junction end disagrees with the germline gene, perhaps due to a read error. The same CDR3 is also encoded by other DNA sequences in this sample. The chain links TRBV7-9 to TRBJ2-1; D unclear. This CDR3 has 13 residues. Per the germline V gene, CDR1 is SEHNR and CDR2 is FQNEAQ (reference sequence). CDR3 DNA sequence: TGCGCCAGCAGCCAAGATTTTCATAATGAGCAGTTCTTC. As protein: CASSQDFHNEQFF.

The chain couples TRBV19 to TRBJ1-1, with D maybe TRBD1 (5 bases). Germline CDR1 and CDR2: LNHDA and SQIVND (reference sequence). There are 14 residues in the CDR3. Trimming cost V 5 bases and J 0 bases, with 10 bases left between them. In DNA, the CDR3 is TGTGCCAGTAGTCTCCAGGGTATGAACACTGAAGCTTTCTTT. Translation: CASSLQGMNTEAFF.

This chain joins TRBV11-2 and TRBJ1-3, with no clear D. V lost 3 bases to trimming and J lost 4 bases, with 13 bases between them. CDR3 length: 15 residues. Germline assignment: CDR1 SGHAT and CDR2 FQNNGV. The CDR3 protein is CASSFLMGTGNTIYF. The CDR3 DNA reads TGTGCCAGCAGCTTTCTTATGGGTACCGGAAACACCATATATTTT.

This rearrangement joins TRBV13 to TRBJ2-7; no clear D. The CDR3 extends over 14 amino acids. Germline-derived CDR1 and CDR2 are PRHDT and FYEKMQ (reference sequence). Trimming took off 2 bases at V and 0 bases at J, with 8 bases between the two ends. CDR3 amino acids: CASSLMSSSYEQYF. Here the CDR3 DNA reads TGTGCCAGCAGCTTAATGTCGAGCTCCTACGAGCAGTACTTC.

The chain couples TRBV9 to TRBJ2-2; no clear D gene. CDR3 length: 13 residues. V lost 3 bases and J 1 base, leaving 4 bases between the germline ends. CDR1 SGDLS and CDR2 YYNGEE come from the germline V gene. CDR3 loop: CASSAWNTGELFF. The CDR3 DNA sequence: TGTGCCAGCAGCGCATGGAACACCGGGGAGCTGTTTTTT. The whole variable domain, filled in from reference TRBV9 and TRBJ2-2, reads DSGVTQTPKHLITATGQRVTLRCSPRSGDLSVYWYQQSLDQGLQFLIQYYNGEERAKGNILERFSAQQFPDLHSELNLSSLELGDSALYFCASSAWNTGELFFGEGSRLTVL.